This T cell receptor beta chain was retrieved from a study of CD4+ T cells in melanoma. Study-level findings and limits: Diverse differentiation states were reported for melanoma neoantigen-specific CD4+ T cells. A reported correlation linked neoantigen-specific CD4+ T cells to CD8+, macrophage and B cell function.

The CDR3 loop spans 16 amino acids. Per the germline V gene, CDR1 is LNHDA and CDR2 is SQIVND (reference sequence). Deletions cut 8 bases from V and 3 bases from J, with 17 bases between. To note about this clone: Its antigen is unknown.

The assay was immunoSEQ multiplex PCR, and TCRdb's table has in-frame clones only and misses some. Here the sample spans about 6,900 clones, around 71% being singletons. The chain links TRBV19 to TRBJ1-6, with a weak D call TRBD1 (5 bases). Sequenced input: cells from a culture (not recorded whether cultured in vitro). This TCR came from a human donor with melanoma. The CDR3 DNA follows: TGTGCCAGTTCCCCGGGACCGCCTATCTATAATTCACCCCTCCACTTT. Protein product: CASSPGPPIYNSPLHF.